These T cell receptor beta chains were read from a single sample in a study of OX40 agonist ivuxolimab in advanced cancers. Produced via immunoSEQ multiplex PCR; TCRdb's table is partial and in-frame only. The sample has around 69,000 clones; 75% to 85% are singletons. Sequencing used CD4+ or CD8+ T cells sorted from blood, obtained in a trial of the OX40 agonist ivuxolimab. These receptors were obtained from an adult with an advanced solid tumor such as melanoma, head and neck, liver or kidney cancer. CDR3s include the opening cysteine and the closing phenylalanine or tryptophan. Each record gives: J gene, D gene, V gene, clone size, CDR3 DNA, CDR3 protein. The D gene is left open where the match is weak. Some rows mark clone size as missing; the rest say once, few, many or name a class of expanded clone.

J: TRBJ2-3; D: TRBD1; V: TRBV7-2; size: .; DNA: TGTGCCAGCAGCCCGACAGGGCTTAGCACAGATACGCAGTATTTT; CDR3: CASSPTGLSTDTQYF
J: TRBJ2-1; D: TRBD2; V: TRBV28; size: once; DNA: TGTGCCAGCAGTACGGTAGGGAGACTAGCGGATGATGAGCAGTTCTTC; CDR3: CASSTVGRLADDEQFF
J: TRBJ1-6; D: TRBD1; V: TRBV15; size: .; DNA: TGTGCCACCAGCAGAGAGGACAGGAGGAGCCTTAATTCACCCCTCCACTTT; CDR3: CATSREDRRSLNSPLHF
J: TRBJ2-7; D: .; V: TRBV2; size: once; DNA: TGTGCCAGCAGTGATAGGGACTACGAGCAGTACTTC; CDR3: CASSDRDYEQYF
J: TRBJ1-3; D: .; V: TRBV5-1; size: .; DNA: TGCGCCAGCAGAGCCCAGGGTTTCTCTGGAAACACCATATATTTT; CDR3: CASRAQGFSGNTIYF
J: TRBJ1-1; D: .; V: TRBV5-1; size: few; DNA: TGCGCCAGCAGGGGAATCATGAACACTGAAGCTTTCTTT; CDR3: CASRGIMNTEAFF
J: TRBJ2-3; D: TRBD2; V: TRBV27; size: .; DNA: TGTGCCAGCAGTCTCACGCTAGCGGTCACAGATACGCAGTATTTT; CDR3: CASSLTLAVTDTQYF
J: TRBJ2-7; D: .; V: TRBV5-6; size: .; DNA: TGTGCCAGCAGCTTGGGCTTTTTTCAGGGAAGCAGCTACGAGCAGTACTTC; CDR3: CASSLGFFQGSSYEQYF
J: TRBJ1-5; D: TRBD1; V: TRBV28; size: .; DNA: TGTGCCAGCAGAACGACAGGGGATAGCAATCAGCCCCAGCATTTT; CDR3: CASRTTGDSNQPQHF
J: TRBJ2-6; D: TRBD1; V: TRBV28; size: .; DNA: TGTGCCAGCAAACCGGGACAGGGGGCGGCTGGGGCCAACGTCCTGACTTTC; CDR3: CASKPGQGAAGANVLTF
J: TRBJ1-5; D: .; V: TRBV7-2; size: .; DNA: TGTGCCAGCAGCCCCTTTGGCCCAGGGACGGCGGATCAGCCCCAGCATTTT; CDR3: CASSPFGPGTADQPQHF
J: TRBJ2-1; D: .; V: TRBV27; size: .; DNA: TGTGCCAGCAGTTTAGGTCACACCTCCCGTGGGAATGAGCAGTTCTTC; CDR3: CASSLGHTSRGNEQFF